These T cell receptor beta chains were read from a single sample in a study of blood T cell repertoires in COVID-19. The data were produced by immunoSEQ multiplex PCR, yet TCRdb's version contains in-frame clones alone and is incomplete. Among around 300,000 clones listed, 70% to 90% were seen once. Sequenced input: peripheral blood. The receptors shown here come from a woman aged 70-85 years with acute or convalescent COVID-19. CDR3s include the opening cysteine and the closing phenylalanine or tryptophan. D genes are given only for firm matches. Size is stated for part of the rows, as once, few or many counts, or as a class when the clone is expanded.

d_gene | j_gene | abundance | v_gene | CDR3nt | CDR3aa
NA | TRBJ2-7 | once | TRBV28 | TGTGCCAGCAGCTGGGGCGAGGAGGGTGACGAGCAGTACTTC | CASSWGEEGDEQYF
TRBD1 | TRBJ1-4 | NA | TRBV7-9 | TGTGCCAGCAGCAGGGGACAGTCTAATGAAAAACTGTTTTTT | CASSRGQSNEKLFF
TRBD2 | TRBJ2-5 | NA | TRBV19 | TGTGCCAGTAGTATGGGGGGACTAGCGGGGGCCCAAGAGACCCAGTACTTC | CASSMGGLAGAQETQYF
TRBD1 | TRBJ1-2 | NA | TRBV2 | TGTGCCAGCACCGGACAGGGAGGCTATGGCTACACCTTC | CASTGQGGYGYTF
NA | TRBJ2-2 | NA | TRBV21-1 | TGTGCCAGATTTGGCGGGGTGGGGGACACCGGGGAGCTGTTTTTT | CARFGGVGDTGELFF
NA | TRBJ1-2 | NA | TRBV4-2 | TGTGCCAGCAGCCAAGTCGGGGGTAGCTACACCTTC | CASSQVGGSYTF
NA | TRBJ1-4 | few | TRBV5-4 | TGTGCCAGCAGTTTTTATGGGGGAGGGTCTAATGAAAAACTGTTTTTT | CASSFYGGGSNEKLFF
TRBD1 | TRBJ1-1 | NA | TRBV6-6 | TGTGCCGCCCGAGGGGGACAGGGTGTATCTGAAGCTTTCTTT | CAARGGQGVSEAFF
TRBD2 | TRBJ2-5 | NA | TRBV6-5 | TGTGCCAGCAGTTATGAGTGGGGACTAGCGGAGACCCAGTACTTC | CASSYEWGLAETQYF
TRBD1 | TRBJ1-6 | NA | TRBV2 | TGTGCCAGCAGTCCAGGGGGATCACCCCTCCACTTT | CASSPGGSPLHF
NA | TRBJ1-4 | NA | TRBV6-5 | TGTGCCAGCAGTTACGGGGGGAGTAGAGAAAAACTGTTTTTT | CASSYGGSREKLFF
NA | TRBJ1-4 | NA | TRBV2 | TGTGCCAGCACCCCAAGCCGCGCTAATGAAAAACTGTTTTTT | CASTPSRANEKLFF
NA | TRBJ1-1 | NA | TRBV11-2 | TGTGCCAGCAGCTTAGGACAGGCCACTGAAGCTTTCTTT | CASSLGQATEAFF
NA | TRBJ2-1 | NA | TRBV23-1 | TGCGCCAGCAGTCAAAAATTAACAAGCTCCTACAATGAGCAGTTCTTC | CASSQKLTSSYNEQFF
TRBD2 | TRBJ2-3 | NA | TRBV9 | TGTGCCAGCAGCGTAGGATCGGGGGGGACCGCTAGCACAGATACGCAGTATTTT | CASSVGSGGTASTDTQYF
NA | TRBJ2-3 | few | TRBV5-1 | TGCGCCAGCAGCTTGGGGTACGGCCGCAGCGGAGATACGCAGTATTTT | CASSLGYGRSGDTQYF
TRBD2 | TRBJ2-1 | NA | TRBV6-2/TRBV6-3 | TGTGCCAGCAGTTACTCTAGCGGGGGGGCCCTATCTGGCTCCTACAATGAGCAGTTCTTC | CASSYSSGGALSGSYNEQFF
NA | TRBJ1-2 | many | TRBV2 | TGTGCCAGCAGTGCATCGGGGGGTGCATATGGCTACACCTTC | CASSASGGAYGYTF
NA | TRBJ1-1 | NA | TRBV19 | TGTGCCAGTAGTACGCCCCGTAGGACAGTTTCCACTGAAGCTTTCTTT | CASSTPRRTVSTEAFF
NA | TRBJ1-1 | NA | TRBV5-1 | TGCGCCAGCAGCTTTCTAACTGACAAGAACACTGAAGCTTTCTTT | CASSFLTDKNTEAFF
TRBD1 | TRBJ1-2 | once | TRBV5-1 | TGCGCCAGCAGCTCAGGGGGCGTGGATGGCTACACCTTC | CASSSGGVDGYTF
NA | TRBJ2-5 | NA | TRBV5-1 | TGCGCCAGCAGCTTTGGGGCTCTCGAAGAGACCCAGTACTTC | CASSFGALEETQYF
TRBD1 | TRBJ1-6 | NA | TRBV28 | TGTGCCAGCAGTTTTGGGACAGGGAATTCACCCCTCCACTTT | CASSFGTGNSPLHF
TRBD2 | TRBJ2-3 | NA | TRBV10-1 | TGCGCCAGCAGTGATTTGCGCCGGACTAGCGGGGCCACAGATACGCAGTATTTT | CASSDLRRTSGATDTQYF
NA | TRBJ1-1 | NA | TRBV9 | TGTGCCAGCAGCCTCTACCCGGGGACTGAAGCTTTCTTT | CASSLYPGTEAFF
NA | TRBJ1-6 | NA | TRBV3-1/TRBV3-2 | TGTGCCAGCAGCCCGGGGGGGTATTTTACCCTCCACTTT | CASSPGGYFTLHF